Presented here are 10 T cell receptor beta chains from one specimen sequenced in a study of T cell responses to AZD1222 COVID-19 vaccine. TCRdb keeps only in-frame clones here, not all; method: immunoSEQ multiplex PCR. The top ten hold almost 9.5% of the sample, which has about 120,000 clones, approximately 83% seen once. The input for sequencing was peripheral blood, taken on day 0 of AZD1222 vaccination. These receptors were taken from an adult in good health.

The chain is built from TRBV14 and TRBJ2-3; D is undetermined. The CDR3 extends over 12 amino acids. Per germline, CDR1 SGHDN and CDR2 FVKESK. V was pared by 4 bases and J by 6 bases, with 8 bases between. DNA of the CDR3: TGTGCCAGCAGCCCCGTGACGGATACGCAGTATTTT. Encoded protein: CASSPVTDTQYF.

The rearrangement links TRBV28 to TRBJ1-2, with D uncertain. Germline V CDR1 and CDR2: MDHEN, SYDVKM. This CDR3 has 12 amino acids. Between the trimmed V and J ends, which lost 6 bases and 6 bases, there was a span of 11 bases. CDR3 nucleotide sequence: TGTGCCAGCAGCCCCCGTCAAGATGGCTACACCTTC. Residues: CASSPRQDGYTF.

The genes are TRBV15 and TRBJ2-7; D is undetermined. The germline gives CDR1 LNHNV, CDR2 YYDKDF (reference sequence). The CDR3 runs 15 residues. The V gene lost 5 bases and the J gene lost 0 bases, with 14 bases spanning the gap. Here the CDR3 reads CATSAMGYSSYEQYF. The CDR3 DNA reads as TGTGCCACCAGCGCTATGGGTTATAGCTCCTACGAGCAGTACTTC.

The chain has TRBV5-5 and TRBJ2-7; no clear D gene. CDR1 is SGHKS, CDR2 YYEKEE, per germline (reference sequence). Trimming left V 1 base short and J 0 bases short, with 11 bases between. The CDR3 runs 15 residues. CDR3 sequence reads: CASSLNPTSSYEQYF. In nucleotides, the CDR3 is TGTGCCAGCAGCTTGAATCCAACAAGCTCCTACGAGCAGTACTTC.

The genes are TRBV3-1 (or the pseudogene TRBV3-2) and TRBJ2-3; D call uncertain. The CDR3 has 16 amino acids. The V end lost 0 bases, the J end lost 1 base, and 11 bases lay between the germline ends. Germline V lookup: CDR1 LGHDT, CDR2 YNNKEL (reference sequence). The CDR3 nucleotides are TGTGCCAGCAGCCAAGATCGGCACCGGGGCACAGATACGCAGTATTTT. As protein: CASSQDRHRGTDTQYF.

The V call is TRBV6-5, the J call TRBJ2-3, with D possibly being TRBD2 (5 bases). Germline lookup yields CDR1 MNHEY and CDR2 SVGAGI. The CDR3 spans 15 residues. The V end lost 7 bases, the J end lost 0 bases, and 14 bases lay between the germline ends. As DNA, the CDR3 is TGTGCCAGCAATCCTAGCTGGTCTAGCACAGATACGCAGTATTTT. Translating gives CASNPSWSSTDTQYF.

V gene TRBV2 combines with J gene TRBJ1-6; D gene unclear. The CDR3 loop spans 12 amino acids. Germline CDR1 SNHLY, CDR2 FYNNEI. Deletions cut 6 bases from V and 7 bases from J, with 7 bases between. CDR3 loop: CASRVINSPLHF. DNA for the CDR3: TGTGCCAGCAGGGTAATAAATTCACCCCTCCACTTT.

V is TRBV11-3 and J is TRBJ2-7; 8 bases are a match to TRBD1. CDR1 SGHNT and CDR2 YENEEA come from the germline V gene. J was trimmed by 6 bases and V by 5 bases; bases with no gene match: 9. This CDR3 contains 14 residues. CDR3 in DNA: TGTGCCAGCAGCGCCCGGACAGGGCCCCTCGAGCAGTACTTC. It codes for CASSARTGPLEQYF.

Here the CDR3 DNA reads TGCGCCAGCAGCCAACAGCAGGGTAACGGTGAAAAACTGTTTTTT. This gives the protein CASSQQQGNGEKLFF. The rearrangement links TRBV4-1 to TRBJ1-4, with TRBD1 as a possible D gene (5 bases). Germline V lookup: CDR1 MGHRA, CDR2 YSYEKL. The CDR3 is made up of 15 amino acids. Between the trimmed V and J ends, which lost 2 bases and 7 bases, there was a span of 14 bases.

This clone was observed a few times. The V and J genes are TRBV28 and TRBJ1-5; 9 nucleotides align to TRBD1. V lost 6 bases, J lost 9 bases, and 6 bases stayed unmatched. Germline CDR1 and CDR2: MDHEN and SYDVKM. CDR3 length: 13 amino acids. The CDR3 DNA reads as TGTGCCAGCAGGAACAGGGGGCCATGGCCCCAGCATTTT. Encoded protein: CASRNRGPWPQHF.